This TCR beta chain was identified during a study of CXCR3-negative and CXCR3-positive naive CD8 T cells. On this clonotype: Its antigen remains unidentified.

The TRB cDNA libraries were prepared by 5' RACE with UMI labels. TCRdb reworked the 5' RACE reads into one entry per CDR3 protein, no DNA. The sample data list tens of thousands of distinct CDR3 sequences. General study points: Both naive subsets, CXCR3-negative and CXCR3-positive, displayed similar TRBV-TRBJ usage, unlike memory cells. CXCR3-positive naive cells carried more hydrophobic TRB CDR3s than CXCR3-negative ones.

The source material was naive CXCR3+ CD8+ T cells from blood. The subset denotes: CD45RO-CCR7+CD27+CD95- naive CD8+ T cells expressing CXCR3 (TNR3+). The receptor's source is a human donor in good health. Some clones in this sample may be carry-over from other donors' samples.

CDR3 sequence reads: CASSLGAGTTARETQYF. The V call is TRBV7-6, the J call TRBJ2-5; TCRdb designates TRBD2, a call that cannot be tested without DNA. This CDR3 spans 17 amino acids. Germline CDR1 and CDR2: SGHVS and FNYEAQ.